Shown below are 5 T cell receptor beta chains from a single sample sequenced in a study of T-cell reconstitution after alpha-beta-depleted transplantation in children (dated by TCRdb to the mid-2010s). Library creation used PCR. Sequencing was performed on an Illumina HiSeq 2500. TCR libraries were prepared with molecular barcoding, using unique molecular identifiers to normalize TCRbeta repertoire quantification. TCRdb passed the public sequencing reads through fastp at Q25 and MiXCR, retaining productive beta sequences. Each CDR3 protein gets just one entry, which takes the most common genes and DNA from the rows behind it. This sample is represented by around 78,000 distinct CDR3 sequences; roughly 13% of them were singletons. About 25% of the sample is in the top ten clones. This specimen's treatment or condition label, interpreted: allogeneic hematopoietic cell transplantation with graft depleted of TCRalphabeta T cells and CD19 B cells.

Sequences were derived from PBMCs, mostly from graft donor cells, sampled 180 days after TCRalphabeta/CD19-depleted stem cell transplant. The receptors shown here come from a male patient aged 2-15 years who had a stem cell transplant for acute lymphoblastic leukemia, so the T cells may come from the graft donor.

This clonotype showed up just a few times. V usage is TRBV12-3 or TRBV12-4 and J usage is TRBJ1-5; TRBD1 matches at 9 bases. Trimming at V came to 3 bases and at J to 0 bases, leaving 9 bases not matched to a gene. The CDR3 totals 18 residues. The CDR3 sequence: CASSFFYRGPNSNQPQHF. As DNA, the CDR3 is TGTGCCAGCAGTTTTTTCTACAGGGGGCCGAATAGCAATCAGCCCCAGCATTTT.

Concerning this clonotype: An end of the junction does not agree with germline; a read error may underlie this. The chain is built from TRBV7-6 and TRBJ2-5; tentatively, D is TRBD1 (5 bases). From germline, CDR1 is SGHVS and CDR2 FNYEAQ. The CDR3 contains 14 residues. The CDR3 region is CASRLAWQGGTQYF. For the CDR3, the DNA is TGTGCCAGCAGATTAGCCTGGCAGGGCGGGACCCAGTACTTC.

The CDR3 is CASSLKGPWGNSPLHF. The CDR3, as DNA: TGTGCCAGCAGTCTTAAGGGTCCCTGGGGTAATTCACCCCTCCACTTT. The chain uses TRBV6-1 and TRBJ1-6; no clear D gene. Trimming took 5 bases from V and 6 from J, leaving 17 bases between them. In germline, CDR1 is MNHNS, CDR2 SASEGT. This CDR3 comprises 16 residues.

This clonotype rates as medium-sized (0.01 to 0.1%). The chain is built from TRBV20-1 and TRBJ2-1; no definite D call. V shed 4 bases and J shed 4 bases, with 8 bases lying between them. The germline CDR1 and CDR2 sequences are DFQATT and SNEGSKA (reference sequence). The CDR3 has 12 amino acids. The chain's CDR3 is CSANAGYNEQFF. CDR3 nucleotide sequence: TGCAGTGCTAACGCTGGATACAATGAGCAGTTCTTC.

This clonotype was observed a few times. CDR3 nucleotides: TGTGCCAGCAGCTTGGCGAGGGACGGAAACACCATATATTTT. It encodes CASSLARDGNTIYF. V is TRBV5-6 and J is TRBJ1-3; D is perhaps TRBD1 (5 bases). The CDR3 sequence is 14 residues long. The V end lost 0 bases, the J end lost 4 bases, and 8 bases lay between the germline ends. CDR1 SGHDT and CDR2 YYEEEE come from the germline V gene.